The present entry profiles one T cell receptor beta chain with its context. The target antigen is unknown. One end of the junction varies from germline; a read error may be responsible. These data come from a study of blood T cells in healthy people across ages. This CDR3 has 15 residues. The germline CDR1 and CDR2 sequences are SGDLS and YYNGEE. Peripheral blood was drawn, around 9.3 milliliters per donor. Whole-study findings and limits: More naive CD4+ cells and higher diversity marked long-lived donors relative to aged donors.

Then a second PCR, running about 6 to 12 cycles, was carried out with a sample-barcoded 5' primer and a J-beta primer mix. MiXCR, applied by TCRdb to the 5' RACE reads, yields one record per CDR3 protein. The sample consists of over 1,500,000 distinct CDR3 sequences, about 49% of them appearing once. The specimen sequenced was blood. This chain joins TRBV9 and TRBJ2-1; TRBD1 matches at 8 bases. This clonotype originated in a woman aged 40 to 50 in good health. The CDR3 reads CASTQGDSNYNEQFF. In nucleotides, the CDR3 is TGTGCCAGCACACAGGGGGACAGTAATTACAACGAGCAGTTCTTC.